The sequence of this T cell receptor beta chain was determined in a study of T cell responses to AZD1222 COVID-19 vaccine. Study outcomes and limitations: White British donors predominated, females outnumbered males, and clonal diversity was possibly underestimated. The peak T cell response came first, and repertoires were sampled only after it. Just six people given AZD1222 tested seropositive at baseline.

Second doses at about 4 or about 12 weeks were pooled. Comment on this clone: The antigen is undetermined.

The CDR3 length is 14 residues. V lost 4 bases to trimming and J lost 6 bases, with 12 bases between them. Germline CDR1 is SGHTA and CDR2 is FQGTGA. Data came from immunoSEQ multiplex PCR; TCRdb stores just in-frame clones and leaves some out. The sample yields 120,000 to 150,000 clones, 85% to 95% seen once. The sample consisted of peripheral blood, taken 28 days after the second AZD1222 dose. The V gene is TRBV7-3, the J gene TRBJ2-2; D possibly matches TRBD1 or TRBD2 (7 bases each). This receptor was identified in an adult who received the AZD1222 COVID-19 vaccine. CDR3 DNA: TGTGCCAGCAGCTGGGAGGGGGCCCCCGGGGAGCTGTTTTTT. Amino acids: CASSWEGAPGELFF. The full variable domain, completed using reference TRBV7-3 and TRBJ2-2, is GAGVSQTPSNKVTEKGKYVELRCDPISGHTALYWYRQSLGQGPEFLIYFQGTGAADDSGLPNDRFFAVRPEGSVSTLKIQRTERGDSAVYLCASSWEGAPGELFFGEGSRLTVL.